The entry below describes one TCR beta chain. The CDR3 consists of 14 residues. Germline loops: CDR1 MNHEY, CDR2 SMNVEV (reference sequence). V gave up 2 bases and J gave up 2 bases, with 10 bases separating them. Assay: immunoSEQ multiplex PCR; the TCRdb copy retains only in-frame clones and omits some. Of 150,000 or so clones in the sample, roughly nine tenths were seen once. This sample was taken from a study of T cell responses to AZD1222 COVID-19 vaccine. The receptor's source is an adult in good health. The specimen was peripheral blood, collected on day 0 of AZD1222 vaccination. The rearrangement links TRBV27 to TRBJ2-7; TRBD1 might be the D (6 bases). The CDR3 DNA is TGTGCCAGCAGTTTAAAGGGACAAGCCTACGAGCAGTACTTC. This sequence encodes CASSLKGQAYEQYF.